This T cell receptor (beta chain) comes out of a study of blood T cell repertoires in COVID-19. Turning to the study itself: Samples came from the United States, Italy and Spain, spanning acute and convalescent COVID-19. T cells, B-cell-depleted T cells, or PBMCs provided the cDNA or gDNA that served as material.

This CDR3 comprises 15 residues. The V end lost 3 bases, the J end lost 3 bases, and 15 bases lay between the germline ends. Germline V CDR1 and CDR2: MNHNS, SASEGT. In the authors' workflow: Estimated nucleated cell counts came from reference gene primer amplification. Assay used: immunoSEQ multiplex PCR; TCRdb lists only in-frame clones, some missing. The D gene and trimming were derived from the DNA, and the V and J assignments and clone size from that table. The sample yields around 80,000 clones, 88% seen once. Material: peripheral blood. The receptor's source is a human donor in a cohort sampled during active COVID-19. The rearrangement links TRBV6-1 to TRBJ2-7, with unresolved D. CDR3 sequence (DNA): TGTGCCAGCAGTGAGTTTCCCGGGTTAGTCTACGAGCAGTACTTC. Translating gives CASSEFPGLVYEQYF.